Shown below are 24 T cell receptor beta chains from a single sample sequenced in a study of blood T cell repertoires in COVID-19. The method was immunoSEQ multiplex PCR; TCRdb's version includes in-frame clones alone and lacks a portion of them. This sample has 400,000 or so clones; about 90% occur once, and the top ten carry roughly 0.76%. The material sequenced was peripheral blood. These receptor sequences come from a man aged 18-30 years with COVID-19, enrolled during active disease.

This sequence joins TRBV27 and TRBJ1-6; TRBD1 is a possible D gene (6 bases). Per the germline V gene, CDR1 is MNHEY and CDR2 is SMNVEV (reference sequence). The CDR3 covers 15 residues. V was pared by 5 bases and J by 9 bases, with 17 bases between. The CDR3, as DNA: TGTGCCAGCAGTAGTCGGAGGACAGATGGTTCACCCCTCCACTTT. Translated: CASSSRRTDGSPLHF.

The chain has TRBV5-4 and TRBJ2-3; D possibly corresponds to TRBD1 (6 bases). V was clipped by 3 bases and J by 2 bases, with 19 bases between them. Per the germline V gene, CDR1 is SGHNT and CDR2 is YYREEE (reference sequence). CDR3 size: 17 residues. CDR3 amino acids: CASSSEPSTGYTDTQYF. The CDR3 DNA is TGTGCCAGCAGCTCCGAACCCTCTACAGGGTACACAGATACGCAGTATTTT.

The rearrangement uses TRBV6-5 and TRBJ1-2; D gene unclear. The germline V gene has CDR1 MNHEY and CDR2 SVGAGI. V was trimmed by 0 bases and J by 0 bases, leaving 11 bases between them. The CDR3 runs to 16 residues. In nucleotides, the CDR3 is TGTGCCAGCAGTTACTCGCGGGCACTCGCTAACTATGGCTACACCTTC. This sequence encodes CASSYSRALANYGYTF.

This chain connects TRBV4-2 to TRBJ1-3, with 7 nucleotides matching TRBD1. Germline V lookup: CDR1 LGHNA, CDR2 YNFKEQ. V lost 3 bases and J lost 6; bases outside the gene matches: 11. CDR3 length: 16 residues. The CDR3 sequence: CASSHHSGQRQNTIYF. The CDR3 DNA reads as TGTGCCAGCAGCCACCATTCGGGACAGAGACAAAACACCATATATTTT.

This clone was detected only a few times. The CDR3 DNA sequence: TGCAGCGTTGGTTTGGGACAGGGGGGCTCTGGAAACACCATATATTTT. This translates into CSVGLGQGGSGNTIYF. J is TRBJ1-3 and V is TRBV29-1, with 11 bases that match TRBD1. Germline values: CDR1 SQVTM, CDR2 ANQGSEA. The CDR3 totals 16 residues. After removal of 4 bases from V and 0 bases from J, the junction contained 5 bases not matched to a gene.

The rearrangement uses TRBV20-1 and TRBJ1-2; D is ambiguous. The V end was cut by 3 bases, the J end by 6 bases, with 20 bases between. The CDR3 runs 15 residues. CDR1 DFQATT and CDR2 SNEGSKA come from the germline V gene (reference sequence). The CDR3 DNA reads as TGCAGTGCTAGTTCCGGGCCTCAGGAGGGCCATGGCTACACCTTC. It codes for CSASSGPQEGHGYTF.

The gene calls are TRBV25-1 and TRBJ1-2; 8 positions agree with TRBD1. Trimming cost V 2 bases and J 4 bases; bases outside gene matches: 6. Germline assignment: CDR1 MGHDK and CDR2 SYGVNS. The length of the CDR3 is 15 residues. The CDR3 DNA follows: TGTGCCAGCAGTGAAATGCAGGGGGCGACCTATGGCTACACCTTC. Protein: CASSEMQGATYGYTF.

The CDR3 sequence is CASSLRGGGSAEAFF. The CDR3, as DNA: TGTGCCAGCAGCTTAAGAGGTGGGGGCTCGGCTGAAGCTTTCTTT. This rearrangement joins TRBV7-3 to TRBJ1-1; possible D gene TRBD1, 6 bases. Trimming stripped 1 base from V and 6 bases from J, with 15 bases between. The CDR3 runs 15 residues. From germline, CDR1 is SGHTA and CDR2 FQGTGA.

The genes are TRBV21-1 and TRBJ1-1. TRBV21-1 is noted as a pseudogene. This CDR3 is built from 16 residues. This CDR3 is CASRPGGGASLLSAFF. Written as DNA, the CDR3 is TGTGCCAGCAGACCTGGCGGGGGGGCTTCCCTCCTATCAGCTTTCTTT.

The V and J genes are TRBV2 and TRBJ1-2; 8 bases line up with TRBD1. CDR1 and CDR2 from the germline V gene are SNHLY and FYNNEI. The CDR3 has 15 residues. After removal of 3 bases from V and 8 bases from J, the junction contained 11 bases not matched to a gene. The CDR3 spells CASSDFSGGLKGYTF. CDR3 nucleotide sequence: TGTGCCAGCAGTGATTTTTCAGGGGGCCTCAAGGGCTACACCTTC.

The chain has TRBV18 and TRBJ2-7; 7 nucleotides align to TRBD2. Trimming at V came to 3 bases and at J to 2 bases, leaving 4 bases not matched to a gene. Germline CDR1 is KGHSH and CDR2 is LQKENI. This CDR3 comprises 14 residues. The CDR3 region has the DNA TGTGCCAGCTCACCTAGAGCGGGGACCTACGAGCAGTACTTC. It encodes CASSPRAGTYEQYF.

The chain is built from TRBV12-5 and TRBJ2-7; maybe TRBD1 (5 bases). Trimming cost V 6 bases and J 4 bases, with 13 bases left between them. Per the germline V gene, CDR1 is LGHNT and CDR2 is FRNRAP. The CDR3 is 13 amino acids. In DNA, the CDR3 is TGTGCTAGTGGAAAGGCAGGGATGTACGAGCAGTACTTC. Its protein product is CASGKAGMYEQYF.

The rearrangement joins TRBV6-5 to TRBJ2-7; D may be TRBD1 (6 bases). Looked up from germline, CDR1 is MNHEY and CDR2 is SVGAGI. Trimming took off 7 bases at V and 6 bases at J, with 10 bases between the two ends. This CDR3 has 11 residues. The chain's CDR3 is CASIRDIEQYF. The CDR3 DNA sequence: TGTGCCAGCATACGGGACATCGAGCAGTACTTC.

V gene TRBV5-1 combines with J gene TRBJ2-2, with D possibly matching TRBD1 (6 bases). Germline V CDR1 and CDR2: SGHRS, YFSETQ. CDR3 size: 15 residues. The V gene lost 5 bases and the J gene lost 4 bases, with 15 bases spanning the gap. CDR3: CASRRQASGTGELFF. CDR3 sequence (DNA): TGCGCCAGCAGGCGACAGGCTTCGGGCACCGGGGAGCTGTTTTTT.

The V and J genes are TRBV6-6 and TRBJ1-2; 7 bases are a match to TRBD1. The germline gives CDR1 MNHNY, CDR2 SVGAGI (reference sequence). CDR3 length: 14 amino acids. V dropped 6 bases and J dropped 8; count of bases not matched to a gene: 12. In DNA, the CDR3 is TGTGCCAGCAGCGTGACAGGGAATCTCCGCGGCTACACCTTC. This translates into CASSVTGNLRGYTF.

The CDR3: CASSPPGGDRTDTQYF. The CDR3 DNA follows: TGTGCCAGCAGCCCCCCGGGAGGGGATAGGACAGATACGCAGTATTTT. The chain joins TRBV28 to TRBJ2-3; 8 bases agree with TRBD2. Germline V gene lookup returns CDR1 MDHEN and CDR2 SYDVKM. The CDR3 totals 16 residues. Losses at the gene ends were 6 bases for V and 3 bases for J; bases not matched to a gene: 11. Full variable domain (missing parts from reference TRBV28 and TRBJ2-3): DVKVTQSSRYLVKRTGEKVFLECVQDMDHENMFWYRQDPGLGLRLIYFSYDVKMKEKGDIPEGYSVSREKKERFSLILESASTNQTSMYLCASSPPGGDRTDTQYFGPGTRLTVL.

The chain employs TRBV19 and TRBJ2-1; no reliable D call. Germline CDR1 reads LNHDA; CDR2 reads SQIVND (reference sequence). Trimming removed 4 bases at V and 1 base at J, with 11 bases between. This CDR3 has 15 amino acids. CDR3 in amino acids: CASSSGGRSYNEQFF. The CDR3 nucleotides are TGTGCCAGTAGTAGTGGCGGAAGATCCTACAATGAGCAGTTCTTC. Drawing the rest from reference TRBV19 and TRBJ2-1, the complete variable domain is DGGITQSPKYLFRKEGQNVTLSCEQNLNHDAMYWYRQDPGQGLRLIYYSQIVNDFQKGDIAEGYSVSREKKESFPLTVTSAQKNPTAFYLCASSSGGRSYNEQFFGPGTRLTVL.

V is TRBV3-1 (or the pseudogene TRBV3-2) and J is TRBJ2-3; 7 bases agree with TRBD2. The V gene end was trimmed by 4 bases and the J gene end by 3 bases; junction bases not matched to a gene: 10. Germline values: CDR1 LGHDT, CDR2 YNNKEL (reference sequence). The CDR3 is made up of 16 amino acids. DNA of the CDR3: TGTGCCAGCAGCCCCTCCCTCGGGGAGGGGACAGATACGCAGTATTTT. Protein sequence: CASSPSLGEGTDTQYF.

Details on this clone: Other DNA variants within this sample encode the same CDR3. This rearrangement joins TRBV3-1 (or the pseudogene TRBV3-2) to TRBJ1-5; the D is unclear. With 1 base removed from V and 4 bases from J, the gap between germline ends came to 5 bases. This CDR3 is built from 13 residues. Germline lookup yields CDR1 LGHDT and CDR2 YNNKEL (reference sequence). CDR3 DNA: TGTGCCAGCAGCCAAGGAGGTAATCAGCCCCAGCATTTT. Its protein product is CASSQGGNQPQHF.

CDR3 region: CASSEIGLALITDTQYF. CDR3 nucleotide sequence: TGTGCCAGCAGTGAAATCGGACTAGCGTTGATCACAGATACGCAGTATTTT. The V gene is TRBV6-1, the J gene TRBJ2-3; 9 nucleotides align to TRBD2. CDR1 is MNHNS and CDR2 is SASEGT in the germline V gene. With V trimmed by 2 bases and J by 2 bases, 8 bases remained unmatched. This CDR3 is built from 17 residues.

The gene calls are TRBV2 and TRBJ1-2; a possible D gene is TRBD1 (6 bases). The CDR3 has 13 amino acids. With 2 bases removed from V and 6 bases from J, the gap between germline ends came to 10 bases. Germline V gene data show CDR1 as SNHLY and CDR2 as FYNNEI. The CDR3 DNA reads TGTGCCAGCAGTGAAAGAACAGGGAATGGCTACACCTTC. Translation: CASSERTGNGYTF.

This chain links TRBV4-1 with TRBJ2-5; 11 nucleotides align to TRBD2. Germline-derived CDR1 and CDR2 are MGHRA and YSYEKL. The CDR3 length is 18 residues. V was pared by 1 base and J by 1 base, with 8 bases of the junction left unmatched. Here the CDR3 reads CASSQVTSGSTSQETQYF. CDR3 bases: TGCGCCAGCAGCCAAGTAACTAGCGGGAGTACCAGCCAAGAGACCCAGTACTTC.

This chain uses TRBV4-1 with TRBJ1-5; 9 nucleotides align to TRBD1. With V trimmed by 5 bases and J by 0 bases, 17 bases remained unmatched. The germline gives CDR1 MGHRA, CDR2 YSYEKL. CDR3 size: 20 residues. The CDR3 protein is CASSSALGQGGGNSNQPQHF. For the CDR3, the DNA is TGCGCCAGCAGCTCTGCTCTGGGACAGGGAGGGGGAAATAGCAATCAGCCCCAGCATTTT.

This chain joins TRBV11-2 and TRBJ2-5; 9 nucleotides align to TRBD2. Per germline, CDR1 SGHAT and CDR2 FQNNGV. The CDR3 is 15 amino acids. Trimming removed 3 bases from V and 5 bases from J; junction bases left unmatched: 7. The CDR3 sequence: CASSFPSSGAETQYF. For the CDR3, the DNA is TGTGCCAGCAGCTTCCCCTCTAGCGGGGCGGAGACCCAGTACTTC.